These 8 T cell receptor beta chains came from one sample sequenced in a study of T-cell memory formation after mild COVID-19. Via MiXCR, TCRdb re-called the 5' RACE reads, giving one row per CDR3 protein. Here the sample spans some 320,000 distinct CDR3 sequences, roughly an eighth being singletons. Input material: PBMCs or a T cell subset sorted from them (not recorded which). The receptors originated from a man between 18 and 35 years old who had mild COVID-19 (a few samples of this study predate the infection). Cell type and time point are not known.

In this sample, this clonotype turned up a few times. The rearrangement joins TRBV27 to TRBJ2-1; possible D gene TRBD2, 5 bases. Trimming shortened V by 5 bases and J by 12 bases, and 14 bases separated the two germline ends. The CDR3 covers 12 residues. The V gene's germline CDR1 is MNHEY and CDR2 SMNVEV (reference sequence). CDR3 sequence reads: CASSPSGSRQFF. The CDR3, as DNA: TGTGCCAGCAGTCCGAGCGGATCTCGGCAGTTCTTC.

In this sample, this clonotype turned up once. The genes are TRBV20-1 and TRBJ2-3; tentatively, D is TRBD2 (5 bases). Trimming stripped 6 bases from V and 0 bases from J, with 13 bases between. The CDR3 sequence is 14 residues long. From germline, CDR1 is DFQATT and CDR2 SNEGSKA (reference sequence). CDR3 loop: CSADWTTSTDTQYF. CDR3 coding DNA: TGCAGTGCGGACTGGACGACAAGCACAGATACGCAGTATTTT.

This clonotype has just a few counts. This sequence joins TRBV7-2 and TRBJ1-1, with 10 nucleotides matching TRBD1. V lost 2 bases and J lost 0; bases outside the gene matches: 9. Germline assignment: CDR1 SGHTA and CDR2 FQGNSA. The CDR3 totals 18 residues. In nucleotides, the CDR3 is TGTGCCAGCAGCTTAAGGGGCGGGACAGGGGAACTGAACACTGAAGCTTTCTTT. Translating it yields CASSLRGGTGELNTEAFF. The entire variable domain, with the rest obtained from reference TRBV7-2 and TRBJ1-1, is as follows: GAGVSQSPSNKVTEKGKDVELRCDPISGHTALYWYRQSLGQGLEFLIYFQGNSAPDKSGLPSDRFSAERTGGSVSTLTIQRTQQEDSAVYLCASSLRGGTGELNTEAFFGQGTRLTVV.

This chain links TRBV15 with TRBJ2-3, with TRBD2 matching 10 bases. Germline V gene lookup returns CDR1 LNHNV and CDR2 YYDKDF (reference sequence). The CDR3 loop spans 16 amino acids. The ends lost 1 base at V and 5 bases at J; junction bases unmatched: 6. The CDR3 DNA is TGTGCCACCAGCAGAGCCCATCTAGCGGGGGAAGATACGCAGTATTTT. It is translated as CATSRAHLAGEDTQYF.

Only a few counts were recorded for this clonotype. The V gene is TRBV29-1, the J gene TRBJ2-5; 8 positions agree with TRBD2. The CDR3 runs to 13 residues. Looked up from germline, CDR1 is SQVTM and CDR2 is ANQGSEA. Trimming removed 8 bases from V and 5 bases from J; junction bases left unmatched: 10. The CDR3 here is CSSSGSNTETQYF. In DNA, the CDR3 is TGCAGCTCTAGCGGGTCCAACACGGAGACCCAGTACTTC.

This clonotype was detected only a few times. V usage is TRBV6-6 and J usage is TRBJ1-1; D gene ambiguous. CDR3 length: 11 residues. The V end was cut by 7 bases, the J end by 3 bases, with 6 bases between. Per the germline V gene, CDR1 is MNHNY and CDR2 is SVGAGI (reference sequence). The CDR3 DNA reads TGTGCCAGCAAAGGAGACACTGAAGCTTTCTTT. Residues: CASKGDTEAFF.

The chain carries TRBV2 and TRBJ2-3; the match to TRBD2 covers 7 bases. After removal of 4 bases from V and 5 bases from J, the junction contained 6 bases not matched to a gene. The CDR3 has 14 amino acids. Germline lookup yields CDR1 SNHLY and CDR2 FYNNEI. The CDR3 DNA follows: TGTGCCAGCAGTGGTCCCGGGGGGAAAGATACGCAGTATTTT. It is translated as CASSGPGGKDTQYF.

In its sample, this clonotype was seen a few times. The chain carries TRBV12-3 or TRBV12-4 and TRBJ2-3; D is possibly TRBD1 (6 bases). The CDR3 has 16 residues. V was clipped by 4 bases and J by 2 bases, with 16 bases between them. The CDR3 loop is CASSSLQGISTDTQYF. As DNA, the CDR3 is TGTGCCAGCAGTTCCTTGCAGGGGATATCCACAGATACGCAGTATTTT.